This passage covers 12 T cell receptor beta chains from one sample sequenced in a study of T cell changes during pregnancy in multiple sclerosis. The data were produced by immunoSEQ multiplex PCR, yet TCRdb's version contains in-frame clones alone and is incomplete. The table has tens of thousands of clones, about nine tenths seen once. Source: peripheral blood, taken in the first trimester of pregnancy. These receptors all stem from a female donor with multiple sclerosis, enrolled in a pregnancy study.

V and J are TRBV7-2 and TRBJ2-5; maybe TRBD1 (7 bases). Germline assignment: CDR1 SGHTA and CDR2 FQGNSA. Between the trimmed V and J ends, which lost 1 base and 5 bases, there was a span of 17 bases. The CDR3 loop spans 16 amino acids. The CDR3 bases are TGTGCCAGCAGCTTAGAAAGTCAGGGGGGACGCGAGACCCAGTACTTC. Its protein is CASSLESQGGRETQYF.

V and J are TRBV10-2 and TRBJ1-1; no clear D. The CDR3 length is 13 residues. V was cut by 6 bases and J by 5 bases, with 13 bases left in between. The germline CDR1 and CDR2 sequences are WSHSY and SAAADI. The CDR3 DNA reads TGCGCCAGCAGAAACAACCGGGAGACTGAAGCTTTCTTT. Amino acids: CASRNNRETEAFF.

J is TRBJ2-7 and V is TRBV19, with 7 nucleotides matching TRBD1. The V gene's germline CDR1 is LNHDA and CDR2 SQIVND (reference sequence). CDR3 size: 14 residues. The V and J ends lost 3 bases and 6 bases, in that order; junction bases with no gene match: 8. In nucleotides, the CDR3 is TGTGCCAGTAGTATTATCGGACAGGCCGGCGAGCAGTACTTC. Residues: CASSIIGQAGEQYF.

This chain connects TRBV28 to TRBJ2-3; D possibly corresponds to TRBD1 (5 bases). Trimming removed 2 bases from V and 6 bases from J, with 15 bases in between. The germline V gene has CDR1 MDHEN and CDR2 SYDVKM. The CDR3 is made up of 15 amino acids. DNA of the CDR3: TGTGCCAGCAGTTTAGAAACAGGTGGTTGGGATACGCAGTATTTT. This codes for CASSLETGGWDTQYF.

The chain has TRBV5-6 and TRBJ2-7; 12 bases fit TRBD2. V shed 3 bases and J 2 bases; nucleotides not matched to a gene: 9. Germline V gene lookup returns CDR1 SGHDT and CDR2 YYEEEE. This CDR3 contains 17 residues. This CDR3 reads CASSSQGTSGYAYEQYF. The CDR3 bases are TGTGCCAGCAGCTCACAGGGGACTAGCGGGTATGCCTACGAGCAGTACTTC.

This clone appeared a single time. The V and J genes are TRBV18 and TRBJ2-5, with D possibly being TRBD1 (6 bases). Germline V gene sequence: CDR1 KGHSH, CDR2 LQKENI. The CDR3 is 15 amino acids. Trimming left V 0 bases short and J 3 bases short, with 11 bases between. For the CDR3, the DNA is TGTGCCAGCTCACCACCCTGGACAGCTAAAGAGACCCAGTACTTC. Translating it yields CASSPPWTAKETQYF.

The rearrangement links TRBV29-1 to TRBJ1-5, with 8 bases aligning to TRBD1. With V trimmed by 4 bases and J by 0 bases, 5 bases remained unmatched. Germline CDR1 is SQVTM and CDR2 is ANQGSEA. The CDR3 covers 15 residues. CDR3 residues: CSVGTGSNSNQPQHF. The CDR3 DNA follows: TGCAGCGTTGGGACAGGGTCGAATAGCAATCAGCCCCAGCATTTT.

The CDR3 loop reads CASSLPFARDRGIGEQYF. The DNA for the CDR3 is TGTGCCAGCAGCTTACCCTTCGCCCGGGACAGGGGAATTGGCGAGCAGTACTTC. V usage is TRBV11-2 and J usage is TRBJ2-7; 10 bases fit TRBD1. Germline CDR1 SGHAT, CDR2 FQNNGV. Trimming removed 2 bases from V and 6 bases from J; junction bases left unmatched: 16. The CDR3 is 18 residues long.

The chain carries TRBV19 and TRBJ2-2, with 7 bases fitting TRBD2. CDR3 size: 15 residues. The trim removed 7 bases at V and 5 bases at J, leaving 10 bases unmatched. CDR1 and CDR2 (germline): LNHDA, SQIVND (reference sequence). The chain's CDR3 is CASMFPGGSTGELFF. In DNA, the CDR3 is TGTGCCAGTATGTTCCCCGGGGGGAGTACCGGGGAGCTGTTTTTT.

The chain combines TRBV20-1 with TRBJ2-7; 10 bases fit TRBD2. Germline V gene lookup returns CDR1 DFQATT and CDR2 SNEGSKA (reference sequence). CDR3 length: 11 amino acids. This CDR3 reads CRAGGTYEQYF. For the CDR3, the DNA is TGCAGAGCGGGGGGGACCTACGAGCAGTACTTC.

CDR3 amino acids: CASSLSEFYEQYF. The CDR3 DNA sequence: TGTGCCAGCAGCTTATCTGAGTTTTACGAGCAGTACTTC. The V gene is TRBV11-2, the J gene TRBJ2-7; no reliable D call. Germline loops: CDR1 SGHAT, CDR2 FQNNGV. The CDR3 runs 13 residues. The ends were cut back, 2 bases at V and 4 bases at J, with 9 bases in the middle.

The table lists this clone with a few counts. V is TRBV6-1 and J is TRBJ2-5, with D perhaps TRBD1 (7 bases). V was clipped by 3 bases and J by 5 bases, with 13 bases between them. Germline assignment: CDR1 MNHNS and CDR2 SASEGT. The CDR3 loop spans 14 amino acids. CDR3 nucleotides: TGTGCCAGCAGTGACAGGGGGGTTGGTGAGACCCAGTACTTC. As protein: CASSDRGVGETQYF.